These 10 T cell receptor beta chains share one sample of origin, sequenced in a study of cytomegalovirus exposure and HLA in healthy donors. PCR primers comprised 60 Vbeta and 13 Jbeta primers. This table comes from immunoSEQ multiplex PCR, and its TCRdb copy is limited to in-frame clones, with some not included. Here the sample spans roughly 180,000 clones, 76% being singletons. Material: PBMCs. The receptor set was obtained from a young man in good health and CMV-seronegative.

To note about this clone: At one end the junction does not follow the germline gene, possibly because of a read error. The CDR3 region is CASSTDSSYEQHF. The CDR3 DNA reads TGTGCCAGCAGTACAGACAGCTCCTACGAGCAGCACTTC. V gene TRBV2 combines with J gene TRBJ2-7, with D perhaps TRBD1 (5 bases). Looked up from germline, CDR1 is SNHLY and CDR2 is FYNNEI. This CDR3 is 13 amino acids long.

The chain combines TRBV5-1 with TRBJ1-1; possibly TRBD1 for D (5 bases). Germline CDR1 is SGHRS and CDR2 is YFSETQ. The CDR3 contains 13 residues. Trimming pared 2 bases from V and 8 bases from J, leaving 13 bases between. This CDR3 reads CASSFLTDMEAFF. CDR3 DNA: TGCGCCAGCAGCTTTCTGACAGACATGGAAGCTTTCTTT. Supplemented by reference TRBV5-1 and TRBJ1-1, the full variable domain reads KAGVTQTPRYLIKTRGQQVTLSCSPISGHRSVSWYQQTPGQGLQFLFEYFSETQRNKGNFPGRFSGRQFSNSRSEMNVSTLELGDSALYLCASSFLTDMEAFFGQGTRLTVV.

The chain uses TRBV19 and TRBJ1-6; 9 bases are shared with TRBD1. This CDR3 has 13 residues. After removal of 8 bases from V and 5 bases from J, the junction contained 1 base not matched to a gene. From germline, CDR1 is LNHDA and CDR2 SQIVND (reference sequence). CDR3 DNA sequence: TGTGCCAGTCGGACAGGGGATAATTCACCCCTCCACTTT. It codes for CASRTGDNSPLHF.

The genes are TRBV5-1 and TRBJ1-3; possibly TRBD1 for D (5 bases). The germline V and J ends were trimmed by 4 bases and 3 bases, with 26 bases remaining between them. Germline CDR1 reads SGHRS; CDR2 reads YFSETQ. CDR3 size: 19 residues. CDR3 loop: CASSRLYSGTGHFGNTIYF. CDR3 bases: TGCGCCAGCAGCAGATTGTACTCGGGGACTGGGCATTTTGGAAACACCATATATTTT.

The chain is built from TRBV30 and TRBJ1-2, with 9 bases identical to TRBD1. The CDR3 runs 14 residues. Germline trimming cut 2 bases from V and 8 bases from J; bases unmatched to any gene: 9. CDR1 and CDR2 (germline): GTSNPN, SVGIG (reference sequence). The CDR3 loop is CAWSPDRGICGYTF. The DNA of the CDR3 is TGTGCCTGGAGTCCAGACAGGGGGATCTGCGGCTACACCTTC.

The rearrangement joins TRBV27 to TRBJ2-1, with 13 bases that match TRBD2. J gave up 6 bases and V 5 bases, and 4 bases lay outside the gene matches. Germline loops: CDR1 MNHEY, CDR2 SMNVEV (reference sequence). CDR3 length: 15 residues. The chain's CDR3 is CASSGLAGVPNEQFF. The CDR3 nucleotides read TGTGCCAGCAGTGGACTAGCGGGAGTTCCCAATGAGCAGTTCTTC.

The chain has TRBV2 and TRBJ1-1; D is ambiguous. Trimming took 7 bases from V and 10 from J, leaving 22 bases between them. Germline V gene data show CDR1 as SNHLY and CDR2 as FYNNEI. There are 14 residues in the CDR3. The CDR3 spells CASIVTPAISLAFF. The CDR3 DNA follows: TGTGCCAGCATCGTAACCCCCGCCATAAGCTTAGCTTTCTTT.

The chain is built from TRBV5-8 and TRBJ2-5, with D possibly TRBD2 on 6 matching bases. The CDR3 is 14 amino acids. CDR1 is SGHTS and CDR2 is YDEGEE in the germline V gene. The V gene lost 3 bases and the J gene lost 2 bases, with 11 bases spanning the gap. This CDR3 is CASSSHRGQETQYF. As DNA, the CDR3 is TGTGCCAGCAGCTCCCACCGGGGGCAAGAGACCCAGTACTTC.

The CDR3 coding sequence is TGTGCCAGCAGCTTCTTTCAGGGGACAGATACGCAGTATTTT. It specifies CASSFFQGTDTQYF. The chain has TRBV11-2 and TRBJ2-3; D is perhaps TRBD1 (6 bases). The CDR3 runs to 14 residues. The ends were cut back, 3 bases at V and 3 bases at J, with 10 bases in the middle. Germline-derived CDR1 and CDR2 are SGHAT and FQNNGV.

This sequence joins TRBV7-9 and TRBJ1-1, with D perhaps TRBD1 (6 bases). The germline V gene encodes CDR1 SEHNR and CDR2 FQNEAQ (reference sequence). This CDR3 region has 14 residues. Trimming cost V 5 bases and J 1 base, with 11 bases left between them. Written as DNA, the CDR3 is TGTGCCAGCAGCCAGCGGGGGGCGAACACTGAAGCTTTCTTT. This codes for CASSQRGANTEAFF.